The next 18 T cell receptor beta chains were all read from a single sample in a study of T cell changes during pregnancy in multiple sclerosis. Only in-frame clones appear in the TCRdb table, and some are missing; sequencing was by immunoSEQ multiplex PCR. The sample has roughly 90,000 clones, roughly 93% seen once. This sample comprised peripheral blood, obtained in the third trimester of pregnancy. These receptors originate from a female donor with multiple sclerosis, enrolled in a pregnancy study.

V gene TRBV5-1 combines with J gene TRBJ2-1; D may be TRBD1 (6 bases). The CDR3 has 14 amino acids. Germline V gene data show CDR1 as SGHRS and CDR2 as YFSETQ. With 2 bases removed from V and 2 bases from J, the gap between germline ends came to 8 bases. CDR3 region: CASSFGTTYNEQFF. The CDR3 region has the DNA TGCGCCAGCAGCTTCGGGACAACCTACAATGAGCAGTTCTTC.

This sequence joins TRBV30 and TRBJ1-1, with 10 bases fitting TRBD1. Germline CDR1 GTSNPN, CDR2 SVGIG (reference sequence). This CDR3 comprises 13 residues. V was clipped by 2 bases and J by 7 bases; unmatched bases: 4. The CDR3 sequence is CAWSRDRGLEAFF. The CDR3 bases are TGTGCCTGGAGTAGGGACAGGGGCCTTGAAGCTTTCTTT.

The chain joins TRBV6-6 to TRBJ1-3; D is possibly TRBD1 (6 bases). Per the germline V gene, CDR1 is MNHNY and CDR2 is SVGAGI (reference sequence). The CDR3 is 15 amino acids. Trimming pared 6 bases from V and 4 bases from J, leaving 16 bases between. In DNA form, the CDR3 reads TGTGCCAGCAGGGAATCAGGGGCGCAAGGAAACACCATATATTTT. It yields the protein CASRESGAQGNTIYF.

J is TRBJ2-7 and V is TRBV28, with 8 bases lining up with TRBD2. This CDR3 is built from 15 residues. V lost 2 bases, J lost 4 bases, and 7 bases stayed unmatched. Germline V gene sequence: CDR1 MDHEN, CDR2 SYDVKM. In DNA form, the CDR3 reads TGTGCCAGCAGTTTACGCGGGACTAGGCGATACGAGCAGTACTTC. The encoded protein is CASSLRGTRRYEQYF.

The genes are TRBV10-3 and TRBJ2-3, with 10 bases fitting TRBD2. V dropped 6 bases and J dropped 1; count of bases not matched to a gene: 7. The CDR3 is 16 residues long. In germline, CDR1 is ENHRY, CDR2 SYGVKD. As DNA, the CDR3 is TGTGCCATCAGGGAGACTAGCGGGTTCGGCACAGATACGCAGTATTTT. Protein sequence: CAIRETSGFGTDTQYF.

The rearrangement joins TRBV2 to TRBJ2-3, with 11 bases aligning to TRBD2. J lost 3 bases, V lost 5 bases, and 4 bases had no gene match. Germline V lookup: CDR1 SNHLY, CDR2 FYNNEI. The CDR3 sequence is 15 residues long. The CDR3 DNA follows: TGTGCCAGCAGTAAACTAGCGGGAGAGACAGATACGCAGTATTTT. Protein: CASSKLAGETDTQYF.

The chain joins TRBV14 to TRBJ1-4; weak D call: TRBD1 (5 bases). The V and J ends lost 0 bases and 6 bases respectively, with 11 bases between them. The CDR3 is 15 residues long. CDR1 and CDR2 from the germline V gene are SGHDN and FVKESK. The CDR3 spells CASSQDRGGYEKLFF. In DNA, the CDR3 is TGTGCCAGCAGCCAAGACCGGGGGGGTTATGAAAAACTGTTTTTT.

The genes are TRBV28 and TRBJ1-2; 9 positions match TRBD1. The CDR3 loop spans 15 amino acids. In germline, CDR1 is MDHEN, CDR2 SYDVKM. J lost 8 bases, V lost 5 bases, and 12 bases had no gene match. In nucleotides, the CDR3 is TGTGCCAGCAGTCGGGACAGGGTGTCATGGAAGGGCTACACCTTC. It is translated as CASSRDRVSWKGYTF.

The chain links TRBV27 to TRBJ2-1, with D perhaps TRBD1 (6 bases). Per the germline V gene, CDR1 is MNHEY and CDR2 is SMNVEV (reference sequence). V was cut by 3 bases and J by 4 bases, with 22 bases left in between. The CDR3 covers 18 residues. The CDR3 nucleotides read TGTGCCAGCAGTTTCAGCTGGGGGCATAGGACTTCGTACAATGAGCAGTTCTTC. It yields the protein CASSFSWGHRTSYNEQFF.

This chain connects TRBV11-1 to TRBJ1-2; D perhaps matches TRBD1 (6 bases). Germline V lookup: CDR1 SGHAT, CDR2 FQDESV (reference sequence). Trimming removed 5 bases at V and 1 base at J, with 11 bases between. This CDR3 spans 14 amino acids. CDR3 protein: CASSHDRSNYGYTF. In nucleotides, the CDR3 is TGTGCCAGCAGCCACGACAGGAGTAACTATGGCTACACCTTC.

This clone was detected once. V usage is TRBV9 and J usage is TRBJ2-1; 10 bases are shared with TRBD2. The germline V gene encodes CDR1 SGDLS and CDR2 YYNGEE. V was clipped by 0 bases and J by 8 bases; unmatched bases: 8. The CDR3 has 16 amino acids. The CDR3 loop is CASSVDRAGGPDEQFF. DNA for the CDR3: TGTGCCAGCAGCGTAGACCGAGCGGGAGGGCCCGATGAGCAGTTCTTC.

V gene TRBV19 combines with J gene TRBJ2-1; no clear D gene. Trimming pared 4 bases from V and 0 bases from J, leaving 7 bases between. CDR1 is LNHDA, CDR2 SQIVND, per germline (reference sequence). This CDR3 has 14 residues. The chain's CDR3 is CASSSGLSYNEQFF. The CDR3 DNA reads TGTGCCAGTAGTAGCGGCCTCTCCTACAATGAGCAGTTCTTC.

The chain uses TRBV7-9 and TRBJ1-2; D unresolved. CDR3 size: 13 residues. V was shortened by 1 base and J by 4 bases, with 7 bases between the two germline ends. Germline CDR1 SEHNR, CDR2 FQNEAQ (reference sequence). The CDR3 protein is CASSLESPYGYTF. The DNA for the CDR3 is TGTGCCAGCAGCTTAGAGAGCCCCTATGGCTACACCTTC.

For the CDR3, the DNA is TGTGCCACCAGCAGAGATAAAGGGAGCGGGCAGCCCCAGCATTTT. Amino acid sequence: CATSRDKGSGQPQHF. This chain connects TRBV15 to TRBJ1-5, with D unclear. V was clipped by 0 bases and J by 7 bases, with 13 bases between them. In germline, CDR1 is LNHNV, CDR2 YYDKDF (reference sequence). The CDR3 length is 15 residues. The whole variable domain, filled in from reference TRBV15 and TRBJ1-5, reads DAMVIQNPRYQVTQFGKPVTLSCSQTLNHNVMYWYQQKSSQAPKLLFHYYDKDFNNEADTPDNFQSRRPNTSFCFLDIRSPGLGDTAMYLCATSRDKGSGQPQHFGDGTRLSIL.

This clone was observed once. The chain links TRBV7-9 to TRBJ2-7; 9 bases align to TRBD2. V was clipped by 0 bases and J by 3 bases; unmatched bases: 3. CDR3 length: 15 amino acids. Germline CDR1 reads SEHNR; CDR2 reads FQNEAQ (reference sequence). The DNA for the CDR3 is TGTGCCAGCAGCTTAGCGTCTAGCGGGGTCTACGAGCAGTACTTC. Its protein product is CASSLASSGVYEQYF.

In its sample, this clone was seen once. The rearrangement uses TRBV5-1 and TRBJ2-1; 9 bases agree with TRBD1. Germline trimming cut 3 bases from V and 3 bases from J; bases unmatched to any gene: 4. Germline CDR1 SGHRS, CDR2 YFSETQ. The CDR3 is 15 residues long. The CDR3 DNA follows: TGCGCCAGCAGCTCGACAGGGGGAAACTACAATGAGCAGTTCTTC. Translation: CASSSTGGNYNEQFF.

The CDR3 DNA follows: TGTGCCATGGAGGGGCTATACGAGCAGTACTTC. This sequence encodes CAMEGLYEQYF. This sequence joins TRBV10-3 and TRBJ2-7; a possible D gene is TRBD2 (6 bases). This CDR3 is 11 amino acids long. CDR1 and CDR2 from the germline V gene are ENHRY and SYGVKD. Trimming stripped 9 bases from V and 4 bases from J, with 10 bases between.

The chain recombines TRBV9 with TRBJ1-2, with no clear D. The V gene's germline CDR1 is SGDLS and CDR2 YYNGEE. Trimming pared 0 bases from V and 0 bases from J, leaving 9 bases between. CDR3 size: 15 residues. The CDR3 reads CASSVGIGTNYGYTF. The DNA of the CDR3 is TGTGCCAGCAGCGTAGGAATCGGTACTAACTATGGCTACACCTTC.